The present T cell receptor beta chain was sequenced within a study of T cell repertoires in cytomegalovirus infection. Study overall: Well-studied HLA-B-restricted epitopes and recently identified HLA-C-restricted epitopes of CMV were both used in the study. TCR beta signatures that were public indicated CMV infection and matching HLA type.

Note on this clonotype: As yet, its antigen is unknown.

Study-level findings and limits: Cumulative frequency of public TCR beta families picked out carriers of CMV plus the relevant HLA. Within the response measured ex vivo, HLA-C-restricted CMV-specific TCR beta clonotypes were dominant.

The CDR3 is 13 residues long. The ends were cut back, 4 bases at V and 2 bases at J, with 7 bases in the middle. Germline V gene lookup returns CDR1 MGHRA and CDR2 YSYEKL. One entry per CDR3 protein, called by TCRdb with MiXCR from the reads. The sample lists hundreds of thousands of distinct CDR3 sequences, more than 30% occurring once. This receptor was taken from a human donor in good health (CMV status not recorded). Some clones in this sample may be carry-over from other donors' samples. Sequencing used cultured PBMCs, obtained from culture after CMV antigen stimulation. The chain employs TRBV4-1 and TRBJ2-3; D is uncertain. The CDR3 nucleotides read TGCGCCAGCAGCCTATGGAACACAGATACGCAGTATTTT. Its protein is CASSLWNTDTQYF.